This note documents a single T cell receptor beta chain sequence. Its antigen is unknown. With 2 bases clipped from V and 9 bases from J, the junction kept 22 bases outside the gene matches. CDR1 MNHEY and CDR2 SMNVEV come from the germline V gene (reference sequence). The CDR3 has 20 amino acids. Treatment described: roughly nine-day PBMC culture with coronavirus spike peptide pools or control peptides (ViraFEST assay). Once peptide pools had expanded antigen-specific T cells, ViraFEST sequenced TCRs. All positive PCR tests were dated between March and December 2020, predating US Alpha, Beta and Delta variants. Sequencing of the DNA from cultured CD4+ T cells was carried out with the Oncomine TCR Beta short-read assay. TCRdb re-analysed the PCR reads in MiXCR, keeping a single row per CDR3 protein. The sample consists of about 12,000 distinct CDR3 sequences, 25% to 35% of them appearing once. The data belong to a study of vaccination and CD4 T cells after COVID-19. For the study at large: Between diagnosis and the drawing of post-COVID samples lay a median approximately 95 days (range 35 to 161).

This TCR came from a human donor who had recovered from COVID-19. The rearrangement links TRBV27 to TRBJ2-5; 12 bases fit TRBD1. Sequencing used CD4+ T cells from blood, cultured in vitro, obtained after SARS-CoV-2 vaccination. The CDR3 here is CASSLIGGGTGGFPRRPQYF. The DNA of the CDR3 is TGTGCCAGCAGTTTAATAGGGGGTGGGACAGGGGGCTTCCCACGGAGACCCCAGTACTTC.